The clone carrying this TCR beta chain was found once. Its antigen is undetermined. A much more abundant neighbour one base away suggests this may be a read error. These data come from a study of CD8 T cells in ankylosing spondylitis. Broader study findings: The authors found the disease-linked clones to be CD8+ and relatively rare in peripheral blood. Reportedly, significant enrichment of disease-linked clones occurred in matched ankylosing spondylitis synovial fluid. Earlier reports found some motif variants in synovial fluid and blood in reactive arthritis.

The CDR3 loop spans 17 amino acids. CDR1 SNHLY and CDR2 FYNNEI come from the germline V gene. V was pared by 1 base and J by 8 bases, with 21 bases between. The authors made TCR beta libraries by quantitative 5'-RACE with molecular barcodes. TCRdb re-derived calls from the 5' RACE reads in MiXCR, one entry per CDR3 protein. The sample yields 150,000 to 200,000 distinct CDR3 sequences, about 9.9% seen once. The clonotype originates from a male donor with ankylosing spondylitis or in good health (not recorded which). The chain carries TRBV2 and TRBJ2-1; a possible D gene is TRBD2 (5 bases). The sample taken for sequencing was blood, either unsorted or a sorted T cell fraction (not recorded which). Written as DNA, the CDR3 is TGTGCCAGCAGTGAAGGGGCGGAGGCAGATCTTTTTGATGAGCAGTTCTTC. It specifies CASSEGAEADLFDEQFF.